These T cell receptor beta chains were read from a single sample in a study of cytomegalovirus exposure and HLA in healthy donors. The protocol was immunoSEQ multiplex PCR, while the TCRdb copy is restricted to in-frame clones and leaves out a portion. The data contain 150,000 to 250,000 clones, roughly four fifths of them seen just once; the ten biggest clones take up around 1.9%. The material sequenced was PBMCs. The receptor source for this set is a man aged 25-40 years in good health and CMV-seronegative. The CDR3 runs from the conserved cysteine through the conserved F or W.

>TRBJ2-7|TRBV7-3
CASSLGQGNYEQYF
>TRBJ2-7|TRBV4-2
CASSRGHVESYEQYF
>TRBJ1-1|TRBV2
CASSVSQRTEAFF
>TRBJ2-5|TRBV2
CASSELTGQETQYF
>TRBJ1-2|TRBV10-3
CAISETGTGNGYTF
>TRBJ2-7|TRBV18
CASSPPGLAYEQYF
>TRBJ1-5|TRBV4-1
CASSSSGGGLMSNQPQHF
>TRBJ2-2|TRBV5-1
CASSSRTSGELFF
>TRBJ2-3|TRBV27
CASSLFRDRGTDTQYF
>TRBJ2-7|TRBV5-1
CASSLGQGEYEQYF
>TRBJ2-1|TRBV4-1
CASSQDAWGDYNEQFF
>TRBJ2-7|TRBV9
CASSPRLFSYEQYF
>TRBJ2-3|TRBV7-9
CSSSFGQGTQYF
>TRBJ2-2|TRBV4-2
CASSQEAGVNTGELFF
>TRBJ2-1|TRBV7-9
CASSPGVAWNEQFF
>TRBJ2-2|TRBV27
CASRLAGAGELFF
>TRBJ2-7|TRBV6-5
CASSYSNWGGDEQYF
>TRBJ2-5|TRBV13
CASSLGGGPQGTQYF
>TRBJ2-5|TRBV9
CASSKQIQETQYF
>TRBJ2-3|TRBV5-5
CASSFFGDTQYF
>TRBJ2-1|TRBV5-1
CASSAATPGLSSYNEQFF
>TRBJ2-5|TRBV5-6
CASTSGFQETQYF
>TRBJ2-1|TRBV2
CASKNLLAIEQFF